These 2 T cell receptor beta chains were all obtained from the same sample, sequenced in a study of blood T cells in healthy people across ages. Through a sample-barcoded 5' primer and a J-beta primer mix, a second PCR was run for roughly 7 to 11 cycles. TCRdb reprocessed the 5' RACE reads with MiXCR, giving one entry per CDR3 protein. The table lists around 1,500,000 distinct CDR3 sequences, about 28% of them singletons. The sample was blood. The source of these receptors is a young woman in good health.

This clonotype was counted only a few times. The junction departs from germline at one end; a sequencing error may be responsible. The J gene is TRBJ2-3, the V gene TRBV7-3; the D call may be TRBD1 or TRBD2 (6 bases each). The CDR3 spans 16 residues. The germline gives CDR1 SGHTA, CDR2 FQGTGA. For the CDR3, the DNA is TGTGCCGGCAGCTTAAGGGGGGCGGGTGGCACAGATACGCAGTATTTT. Translating gives CAGSLRGAGGTDTQYF.

This clonotype was observed a single time. The chain combines TRBV20-1 with TRBJ2-3; the D gene could be TRBD1 or TRBD2 (6 bases each). Trimming took off 3 bases at V and 5 bases at J, with 15 bases between the two ends. Germline V gene data show CDR1 as DFQATT and CDR2 as SNEGSKA (reference sequence). This CDR3 is 14 amino acids long. The CDR3 loop reads CSARITGAGDTQYF. The DNA of the CDR3 is TGCAGTGCTAGGATTACGGGGGCGGGAGATACGCAGTATTTT.